This T cell receptor beta chain was observed in a study of blood T cell repertoires in COVID-19. The overall study: Material from acute and convalescent COVID-19 was sourced from the United States, Italy and Spain. The cDNA or gDNA used as material had been derived from T cells, B-cell-depleted T cells, or PBMCs.

Assay used: immunoSEQ multiplex PCR; TCRdb lists only in-frame clones, some missing. The table has approximately 170,000 clones, 80% to 90% seen once. This clone was observed a few times. Germline CDR1 reads MNHEY; CDR2 reads SMNVEV (reference sequence). The CDR3 is 19 residues long. After removal of 3 bases from V and 3 bases from J, the junction contained 13 bases not matched to a gene. The sequenced sample consisted of peripheral blood. The chain couples TRBV27 to TRBJ2-4, with TRBD1 matching over 11 bases. This receptor was taken from a man aged 40-49 years who had recovered from COVID-19. This CDR3 is CASSLSGTGGTKVKNIQYF. The CDR3 nucleotides read TGTGCCAGCAGTTTGTCCGGGACAGGGGGAACGAAGGTCAAAAACATTCAGTACTTC.